This TCR beta chain was sequenced in a study of T cell responses to AZD1222 COVID-19 vaccine. Study-wide points: Reportedly, nearly half the spike-specific TCRs target unmutated variant regions. Baseline seropositivity characterized only six or seven AZD1222 recipients. No day 14 peak samples; only post-peak repertoires were characterized. Mostly white British, mostly female donors; authors suggested clonal diversity may be underestimated.

Of note for this clone: Antigen specificity is unknown.

Trimming took off 3 bases at V and 5 bases at J, with 5 bases between the two ends. The CDR3 length is 13 residues. Germline V CDR1 and CDR2: SGHAT, FQDESV (reference sequence). Sequenced by immunoSEQ multiplex PCR; TCRdb stores in-frame clones only, minus some. The repertoire includes roughly 80,000 clones, roughly 87% of them detected once, and more than 9% sits in the top ten. The source of this sequence is an adult who received the AZD1222 COVID-19 vaccine. Sequenced material: peripheral blood, taken 28 days after the second AZD1222 dose. V and J are TRBV11-1 and TRBJ1-6, with D hard to call. Written as DNA, the CDR3 is TGTGCCAGCAGCTTCGGGAATAATTCACCCCTCCACTTT. Translation gives CASSFGNNSPLHF.